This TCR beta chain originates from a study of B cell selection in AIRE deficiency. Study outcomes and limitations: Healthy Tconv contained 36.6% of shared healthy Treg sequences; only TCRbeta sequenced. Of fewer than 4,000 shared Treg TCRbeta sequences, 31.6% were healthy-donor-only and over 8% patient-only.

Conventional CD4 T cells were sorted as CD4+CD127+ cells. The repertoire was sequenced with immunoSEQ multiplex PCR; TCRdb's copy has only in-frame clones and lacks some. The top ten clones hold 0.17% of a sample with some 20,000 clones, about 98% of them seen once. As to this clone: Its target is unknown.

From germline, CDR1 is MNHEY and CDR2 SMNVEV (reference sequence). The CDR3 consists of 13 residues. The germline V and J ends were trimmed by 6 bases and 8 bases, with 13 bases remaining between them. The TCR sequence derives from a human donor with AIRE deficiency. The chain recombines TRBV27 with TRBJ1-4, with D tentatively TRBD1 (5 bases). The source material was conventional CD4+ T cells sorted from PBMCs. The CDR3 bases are TGTGCCAGCAGCCCATACGAGGGGGAAAAACTGTTTTTT. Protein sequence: CASSPYEGEKLFF.